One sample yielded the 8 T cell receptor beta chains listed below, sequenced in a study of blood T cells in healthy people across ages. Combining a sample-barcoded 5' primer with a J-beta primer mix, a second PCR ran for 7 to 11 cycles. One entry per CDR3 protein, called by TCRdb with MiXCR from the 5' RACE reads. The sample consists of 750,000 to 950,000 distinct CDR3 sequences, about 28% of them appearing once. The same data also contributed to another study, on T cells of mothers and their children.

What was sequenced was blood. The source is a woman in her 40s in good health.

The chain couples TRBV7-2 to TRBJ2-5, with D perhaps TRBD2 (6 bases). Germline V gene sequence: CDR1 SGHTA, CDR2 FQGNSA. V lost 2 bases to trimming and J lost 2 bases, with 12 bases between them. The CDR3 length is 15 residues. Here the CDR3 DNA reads TGTGCCAGCAGCTTATTAGCGGTAACTCAAGAGACCCAGTACTTC. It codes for CASSLLAVTQETQYF.

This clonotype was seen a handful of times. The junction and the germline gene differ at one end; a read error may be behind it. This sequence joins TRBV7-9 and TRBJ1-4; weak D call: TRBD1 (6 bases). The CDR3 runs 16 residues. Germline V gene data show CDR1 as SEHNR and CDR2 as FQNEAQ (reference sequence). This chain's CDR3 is CAGSPRPRGGHEKLFF. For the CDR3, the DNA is TGTGCCGGCAGCCCCCGTCCGCGGGGGGGGCATGAAAAACTGTTTTTT.

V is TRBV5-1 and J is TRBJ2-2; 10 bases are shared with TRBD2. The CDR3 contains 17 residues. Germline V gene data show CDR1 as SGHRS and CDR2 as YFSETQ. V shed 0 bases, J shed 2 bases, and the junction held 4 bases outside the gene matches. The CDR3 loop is CASSLVLAGFNTGELFF. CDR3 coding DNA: TGCGCCAGCAGCTTGGTACTAGCGGGGTTTAACACCGGGGAGCTGTTTTTT.

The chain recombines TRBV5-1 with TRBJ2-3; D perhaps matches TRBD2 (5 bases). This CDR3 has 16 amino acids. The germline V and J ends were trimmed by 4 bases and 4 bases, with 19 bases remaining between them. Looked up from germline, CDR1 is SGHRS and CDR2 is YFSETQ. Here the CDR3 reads CASSAAAYPGSDTQYF. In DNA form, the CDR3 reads TGCGCCAGCAGCGCCGCAGCTTATCCGGGGTCAGATACGCAGTATTTT.

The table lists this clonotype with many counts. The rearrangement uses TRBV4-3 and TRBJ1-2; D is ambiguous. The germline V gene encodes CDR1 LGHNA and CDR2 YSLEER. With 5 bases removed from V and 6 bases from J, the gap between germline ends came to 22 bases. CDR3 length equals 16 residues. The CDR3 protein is CASSLGSNWDPDGYTF. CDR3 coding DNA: TGCGCCAGCAGCTTGGGATCGAATTGGGATCCAGATGGCTACACCTTC.

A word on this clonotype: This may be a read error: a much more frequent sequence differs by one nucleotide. CDR3 amino acids: CSVGLRLGETRYF. The CDR3 coding sequence is TGCAGCGTTGGTCTTCGTTTGGGGGAGACCCGGTACTTC. This chain joins TRBV29-1 and TRBJ2-5, with D perhaps matching TRBD1 or TRBD2 (5 bases each). This CDR3 has 13 residues. Germline V gene sequence: CDR1 SQVTM, CDR2 ANQGSEA.

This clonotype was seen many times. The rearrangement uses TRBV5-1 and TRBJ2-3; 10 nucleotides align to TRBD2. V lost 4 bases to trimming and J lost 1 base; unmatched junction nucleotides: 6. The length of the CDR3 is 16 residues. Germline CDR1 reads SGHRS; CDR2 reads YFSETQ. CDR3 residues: CASSPRTSGRTDTQYF. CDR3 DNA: TGCGCCAGCAGCCCACGGACTAGCGGACGCACAGATACGCAGTATTTT.

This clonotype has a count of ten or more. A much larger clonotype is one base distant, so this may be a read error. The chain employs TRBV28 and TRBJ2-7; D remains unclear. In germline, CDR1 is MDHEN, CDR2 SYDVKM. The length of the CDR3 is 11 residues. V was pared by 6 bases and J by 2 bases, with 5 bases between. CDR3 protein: CASSYTYEQYF. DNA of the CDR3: TGTGCCAGCAGCTACACCTACGAGCAGTACTTC.